This T cell receptor (beta chain) was captured in a study of blood T cell repertoires in COVID-19. Study as a whole: Donors in the United States, Italy and Spain gave samples during acute or convalescent COVID-19. T cells, B-cell-depleted T cells, or PBMCs supplied cDNA or gDNA.

In the original analysis: Amplification of reference gene primers provided the estimated nucleated cell counts. The repertoire was sequenced with immunoSEQ multiplex PCR; TCRdb's copy has only in-frame clones and lacks some. The V and J calls and clone size were taken over from that table, and D and trimming were inferred from the DNA. This table holds approximately 200,000 clones, around 85% found once. Germline lookup yields CDR1 GTSNPN and CDR2 SVGIG (reference sequence). The CDR3 is made up of 13 amino acids. The chain carries TRBV30 and TRBJ2-2; 8 nucleotides line up with TRBD1. This clonotype was obtained from a man in his 70s with active or convalescent COVID-19. The sample comprised peripheral blood. The CDR3: CAGGQGQPGELFF. CDR3 nucleotides: TGTGCTGGAGGACAGGGCCAACCCGGGGAGCTGTTTTTT.